This TCR beta chain came from a study of CD8+CD57+ T cells in acquired aplastic anemia. This clonotype occurred once. Antigen specificity is unknown. An expansion of CD8+CD57+ cells by flow cytometry had been shown in patients chosen for sequencing. There are 15 residues in the CDR3. Study conclusions and caveats: Common to patients and controls were approximately 30 CD8+ CDR3 sequences. Any difference that existed in CD8+ Simpson's diversity between patients and controls was not significant.

CDR3 and TCR beta VDJ profiling relied on genomic DNA as the template. TCRdb analysed the reads with MiXCR anew, one entry per CDR3 protein. The sample has hundreds of thousands of distinct CDR3 sequences, about a third seen once. The TCR comes from a human donor with aplastic anemia. Sequenced input: sorted CD4+, CD8+, or CD8+CD57+ T cells (not recorded which) from PBMCs. The V gene is TRBV12-3 or TRBV12-4, the J gene TRBJ2-7; 12 nucleotides line up with TRBD2. The J call is uncertain, as TRBJ2-1 better fits the DNA end. The CDR3, as DNA: TGTGCCAGCAGCCTTACTAGCGGGGGGATCAATGAGCAGTTCTTC. Its translation: CASSLTSGGINEQFF.